Shown below are 16 T cell receptor beta chains from a single sample sequenced in a study of PD-L1 blockade in urothelial cancer. The data were produced by immunoSEQ multiplex PCR, yet TCRdb's version contains in-frame clones alone and is incomplete. Of some 50,000 clones listed, 87% are singletons. The time point is: pretreatment peripheral blood. The source material was PBMCs, sampled around atezolizumab (anti-PD-L1) treatment. The receptors were gathered from a woman aged 55-70 years with urothelial cancer.

The chain couples TRBV7-9 to TRBJ1-1; D is undetermined. Germline V CDR1 and CDR2: SEHNR, FQNEAQ (reference sequence). The germline V and J ends were trimmed by 8 bases and 1 base, with 14 bases remaining between them. The CDR3 spans 14 residues. This CDR3 reads CASRYGSPNTEAFF. CDR3 nucleotides: TGTGCCAGCCGATACGGGTCTCCGAACACTGAAGCTTTCTTT.

This chain uses TRBV19 with TRBJ2-6, with 8 positions matching TRBD1. The CDR3 has 15 residues. Per germline, CDR1 LNHDA and CDR2 SQIVND (reference sequence). Losses at the gene ends were 6 bases for V and 1 base for J; bases not matched to a gene: 2. CDR3 sequence (DNA): TGTGCCAGTAGCCGGGACAGGTCTGGGGCCAACGTCCTGACTTTC. It encodes CASSRDRSGANVLTF.

The chain joins TRBV6-5 to TRBJ2-7, with 8 nucleotides matching TRBD1. Germline CDR1 and CDR2: MNHEY and SVGAGI. The J segment lost 2 bases and the V segment lost 5 bases, leaving 8 bases of the junction unmatched. The length of the CDR3 is 15 residues. CDR3 sequence (DNA): TGTGCCAGCAGTACAACCGGGACAGGACCCTACGAGCAGTACTTC. Amino acids: CASSTTGTGPYEQYF.

The chain employs TRBV5-4 and TRBJ2-4, with unresolved D. The CDR3 runs to 13 residues. CDR1 SGHNT and CDR2 YYREEE come from the germline V gene (reference sequence). Trimming removed 6 bases at V and 5 bases at J, with 12 bases between. CDR3 DNA sequence: TGTGCCAGCAACCTGCCTGGAGAAAACATTCAGTACTTC. Translated, it gives CASNLPGENIQYF.

The V and J genes are TRBV5-1 and TRBJ2-5, with 8 bases identical to TRBD2. V gave up 1 base and J gave up 5 bases; unmatched junction bases: 10. CDR3 size: 16 residues. Germline CDR1 and CDR2: SGHRS and YFSETQ. The CDR3 is CASSLRPSGWEETQYF. The CDR3 DNA is TGCGCCAGCAGCTTGCGGCCTAGCGGGTGGGAGGAGACCCAGTACTTC.

This clone was seen only once. This sequence joins TRBV28 and TRBJ2-7; 9 positions agree with TRBD2. This CDR3 is built from 15 residues. Losses at the gene ends were 7 bases for V and 6 bases for J; bases not matched to a gene: 13. Germline V gene sequence: CDR1 MDHEN, CDR2 SYDVKM. This CDR3 reads CASIGGGLAGSEQYF. The CDR3 DNA reads as TGTGCCAGCATAGGGGGGGGCCTAGCGGGGTCCGAGCAGTACTTC.

In nucleotides, the CDR3 is TGTGCCAGCTCACAGCAGGGGGTCACCGGGGAGCTGTTTTTT. This translates into CASSQQGVTGELFF. J is TRBJ2-2 and V is TRBV18; 7 bases fit TRBD1. Unmatched junction bases numbered 3, after V lost 4 bases and J lost 4 bases. Germline assignment: CDR1 KGHSH and CDR2 LQKENI. This CDR3 has 14 amino acids. The variable domain in full, with the rest retrieved from reference TRBV18 and TRBJ2-2, is NAGVMQNPRHLVRRRGQEARLRCSPMKGHSHVYWYRQLPEEGLKFMVYLQKENIIDESGMPKERFSAEFPKEGPSILRIQQVVRGDSAAYFCASSQQGVTGELFFGEGSRLTVL.

This clone was seen more than once but under ten times. The chain carries TRBV7-8 and TRBJ2-7; a weak D match, TRBD2 (7 bases). The ends were cut back, 5 bases at V and 4 bases at J, with 18 bases in the middle. The CDR3 length is 15 residues. Germline CDR1 and CDR2: SGHVS and FQNEAQ. The CDR3 loop is CASSRGGLNLYEQYF. In DNA form, the CDR3 reads TGTGCCAGCAGCAGGGGGGGCCTGAATCTTTACGAGCAGTACTTC.

The chain is built from TRBV18 and TRBJ2-3; no firm D call. The germline V and J ends were trimmed by 1 base and 4 bases, with 9 bases remaining between them. Germline lookup yields CDR1 KGHSH and CDR2 LQKENI. CDR3 length: 14 residues. CDR3 sequence: CASSPLNPPDTQYF. In DNA, the CDR3 is TGTGCCAGCTCACCACTCAATCCCCCAGATACGCAGTATTTT.

This chain links TRBV19 with TRBJ2-1; 7 bases fit TRBD1. Germline V gives CDR1 LNHDA, CDR2 SQIVND (reference sequence). The CDR3 covers 15 residues. With 5 bases clipped from V and 8 bases from J, the junction kept 12 bases outside the gene matches. CDR3 in DNA: TGTGCCAGTAGTGCACCGGGACAGCCCCCATATGAGCAGTTCTTC. It translates to CASSAPGQPPYEQFF.

This chain uses TRBV19 with TRBJ2-7; D may be TRBD2 (7 bases). The CDR3 loop spans 13 amino acids. The V end lost 5 bases, the J end lost 7 bases, and 15 bases lay between the germline ends. Germline values: CDR1 LNHDA, CDR2 SQIVND (reference sequence). The CDR3 coding sequence is TGTGCCAGTAGTGCGGGGGCCTACAGGGAGCAGTACTTC. It yields the protein CASSAGAYREQYF.

The chain employs TRBV15 and TRBJ2-3; 7 bases are a match to TRBD1. This CDR3 has 13 residues. From germline, CDR1 is LNHNV and CDR2 YYDKDF (reference sequence). Trimming at V came to 9 bases and at J to 1 base, leaving 4 bases not matched to a gene. DNA for the CDR3: TGTGCCACAAAAGGGGGCGGCACAGATACGCAGTATTTT. Its translation: CATKGGGTDTQYF.

CDR3 nucleotides: TGTGCCAGCAGCGTCCACGTGACGGGGGCCCAGTACTTC. Amino acid sequence: CASSVHVTGAQYF. V and J are TRBV7-3 and TRBJ2-5, with D possibly TRBD2 on 6 matching bases. Trimming pared 5 bases from V and 9 bases from J, leaving 16 bases between. The germline CDR1 and CDR2 sequences are SGHTA and FQGTGA. The CDR3 extends over 13 amino acids.

The rearrangement joins TRBV5-6 to TRBJ2-5, with TRBD2 matching over 8 bases. The J call may be wrong; the DNA end is better matched by TRBJ2-7. Germline loops: CDR1 SGHDT, CDR2 YYEEEE. This CDR3 is built from 16 residues. The CDR3 here is CASSPSVGGRRREQYF. The DNA for the CDR3 is TGTGCCAGCAGCCCTTCTGTGGGCGGGAGGAGACGCGAGCAGTACTTC.

For the CDR3, the DNA is TGTGCCAGCAGTGAACACTTCTACAATGAGCAGTTCTTC. The encoded protein is CASSEHFYNEQFF. This chain joins TRBV25-1 and TRBJ2-1, with D hard to call. Germline assignment: CDR1 MGHDK and CDR2 SYGVNS. CDR3 length: 13 residues. The ends were cut back, 2 bases at V and 3 bases at J, with 5 bases in the middle.

This chain uses TRBV10-3 with TRBJ2-5; TRBD1 matches 8 bases. Germline-derived CDR1 and CDR2 are ENHRY and SYGVKD. V lost 6 bases and J lost 3; bases outside the gene matches: 3. This CDR3 spans 13 amino acids. CDR3 in DNA: TGTGCCATCAGACCGGACAGGGAAGAGACCCAGTACTTC. This sequence encodes CAIRPDREETQYF.